The 29 T cell receptor beta chains in this list originate from one sample, sequenced in a study of post-analysis software for immune sequencing data. Overall study findings and caveats: Patients used about 5 TRBV segments, including TRBV5-6, TRBV5-1 and TRBV20-1, more often than controls.

No antigen has been identified for these receptors. Tagging with unique molecular identifiers was a feature of the TCR beta cDNA libraries. TCRdb analysed the PCR reads with MiXCR anew, one entry per CDR3 protein. The table records a few hundred thousand distinct CDR3 sequences, less than 40% of them present only once. Source material: blood. The receptors here all came from a girl under 18 with multiple sclerosis.

This clonotype was counted a single time. This chain joins TRBV7-9 and TRBJ2-1; 10 bases are a match to TRBD1. This CDR3 has 16 residues. CDR1 and CDR2 from the germline V gene are SEHNR and FQNEAQ (reference sequence). With 5 bases clipped from V and 12 bases from J, the junction kept 16 bases outside the gene matches. The DNA for the CDR3 is TGTGCCAGCAGCCAAATGTGGGGACAGGGGTTAGATGGGCAGTTCTTC. Translation gives CASSQMWGQGLDGQFF.

The table lists this clonotype with a few counts. The chain combines TRBV6-2 or TRBV6-3 with TRBJ2-1; 7 nucleotides agree with TRBD2. The J segment lost 8 bases and the V segment lost 5 bases, leaving 15 bases of the junction unmatched. This CDR3 has 16 amino acids. The germline gives CDR1 MNHEY, CDR2 SVGEGT. CDR3 amino acids: CASSPHGERGKDEQFF. The CDR3 region has the DNA TGTGCCAGCAGTCCCCACGGGGAGCGGGGTAAGGATGAGCAGTTCTTC.

This clonotype was counted only a few times. This chain uses TRBV29-1 with TRBJ2-1; tentatively, D is TRBD2 (5 bases). There are 14 residues in the CDR3. V was clipped by 4 bases and J by 0 bases, with 10 bases between them. Germline-derived CDR1 and CDR2 are SQVTM and ANQGSEA. CDR3: CSVAGDGSYNEQFF. CDR3 coding DNA: TGCAGCGTTGCCGGGGATGGCTCCTACAATGAGCAGTTCTTC.

This clonotype was counted a single time. This chain joins TRBV19 and TRBJ2-1, with 9 bases that match TRBD1. CDR1 is LNHDA and CDR2 is SQIVND in the germline V gene (reference sequence). This CDR3 is built from 13 residues. After removal of 7 bases from V and 9 bases from J, the junction contained 7 bases not matched to a gene. The CDR3, as DNA: TGTGCCAGTAACGACAGGGGGAGTGGTGAGCAGTTCTTC. Translation: CASNDRGSGEQFF. The whole variable domain, remainder taken from reference TRBV19 and TRBJ2-1, is DGGITQSPKYLFRKEGQNVTLSCEQNLNHDAMYWYRQDPGQGLRLIYYSQIVNDFQKGDIAEGYSVSREKKESFPLTVTSAQKNPTAFYLCASNDRGSGEQFFGPGTRLTVL.

The chain is built from TRBV7-2 and TRBJ1-1; D unresolved. Trimming pared 5 bases from V and 0 bases from J, leaving 7 bases between. Germline V gives CDR1 SGHTA, CDR2 FQGNSA. The length of the CDR3 is 13 residues. CDR3 sequence: CASSRLMNTEAFF. The CDR3 nucleotides are TGTGCCAGCAGCCGCCTCATGAACACTGAAGCTTTCTTT.

The chain couples TRBV7-9 to TRBJ2-3, with 9 bases lining up with TRBD1. The trim removed 3 bases at V and 5 bases at J, leaving 3 bases unmatched. CDR1 is SEHNR and CDR2 is FQNEAQ in the germline V gene (reference sequence). CDR3 length equals 14 residues. The CDR3 DNA follows: TGTGCCAGCAGCTTCAGGACAGGGGAAGATACGCAGTATTTT. It encodes CASSFRTGEDTQYF. Looking up the rest from reference TRBV7-9 and TRBJ2-3 gives the full variable domain: DTGVSQNPRHKITKRGQNVTFRCDPISEHNRLYWYRQTLGQGPEFLTYFQNEAQLEKSRLLSDRFSAERPKGSFSTLEIQRTEQGDSAMYLCASSFRTGEDTQYFGPGTRLTVL.

On this clonotype: Sequence at one end of the junction differs from germline and may be a read error. The gene calls are TRBV2 and TRBJ1-1; no firm D call. Germline CDR1 is SNHLY and CDR2 is FYNNEI. This CDR3 contains 17 residues. CDR3 in amino acids: CASSESRRAPLNTGAFF. CDR3 DNA: TGTGCCAGCAGTGAATCTCGGCGGGCGCCTTTGAACACTGGAGCTTTCTTT.

The chain has TRBV3-1 and TRBJ1-4; D is unresolved. Per germline, CDR1 LGHDT and CDR2 YNNKEL (reference sequence). CDR3 length: 16 residues. The germline V and J ends were trimmed by 2 bases and 2 bases, with 12 bases remaining between them. This chain's CDR3 is CASSQPGVRTNEKLFF. In nucleotides, the CDR3 is TGTGCCAGCAGCCAACCCGGAGTGCGTACTAATGAAAAACTGTTTTTT. Using reference TRBV3-1 and TRBJ1-4 for the parts outside the CDR3, the full variable domain is DTAVSQTPKYLVTQMGNDKSIKCEQNLGHDTMYWYKQDSKKFLKIMFSYNNKELIINETVPNRFSPKSPDKAHLNLHINSLELGDSAVYFCASSQPGVRTNEKLFFGSGTQLSVL.

The chain recombines TRBV7-9 with TRBJ1-5, with TRBD1 matching 9 bases. The germline CDR1 and CDR2 sequences are SEHNR and FQNEAQ (reference sequence). V dropped 0 bases and J dropped 3; count of bases not matched to a gene: 6. The CDR3 contains 17 residues. The CDR3 DNA is TGTGCCAGCAGCTTAGCGGGGGGACAGGGAAACAATCAGCCCCAGCATTTT. It specifies CASSLAGGQGNNQPQHF.

The chain is built from TRBV12-5 and TRBJ2-6; D gene uncertain. Trimming removed 1 base at V and 4 bases at J, with 14 bases between. This CDR3 is 17 amino acids long. The germline V gene has CDR1 LGHNT and CDR2 FRNRAP. The CDR3 nucleotides read TGTGCTAGTGGTTTGGATCCGGACGGTGCCGGGGCCAACGTCCTGACTTTC. It translates to CASGLDPDGAGANVLTF.

As to this clonotype: An end of the junction does not agree with germline; a read error may underlie this. The rearrangement uses TRBV5-1 and TRBJ2-2, with 11 bases that match TRBD2. The germline CDR1 and CDR2 sequences are SGHRS and YFSETQ. The CDR3 sequence is 16 residues long. The CDR3 bases are TGCGCTAGCAGCCGACCGACTAGCGGGGACACCGGGGAGCTGTTTTTT. Residues: CASSRPTSGDTGELFF. The full variable domain, completed using reference TRBV5-1 and TRBJ2-2, is KAGVTQTPRYLIKTRGQQVTLSCSPISGHRSVSWYQQTPGQGLQFLFEYFSETQRNKGNFPGRFSGRQFSNSRSEMNVSTLELGDSALYLCASSRPTSGDTGELFFGEGSRLTVL.

The V and J genes are TRBV27 and TRBJ2-7; no firm D call. Germline CDR1 reads MNHEY; CDR2 reads SMNVEV (reference sequence). The CDR3 sequence is 14 residues long. Trimming left V 6 bases short and J 2 bases short, with 14 bases between. The CDR3 spells CASSLSHGAYEQYF. The CDR3 DNA is TGTGCCAGCAGCCTATCTCATGGAGCCTACGAGCAGTACTTC.

A single count supports this clonotype. J is TRBJ2-3 and V is TRBV5-1; D perhaps matches TRBD1 (5 bases). The CDR3 is made up of 16 amino acids. In germline, CDR1 is SGHRS, CDR2 YFSETQ. Trimming shortened V by 1 base and J by 3 bases, and 15 bases separated the two germline ends. The CDR3 reads CASSLLGRDWTDTQYF. DNA of the CDR3: TGCGCCAGCAGCTTGTTGGGCAGGGATTGGACAGATACGCAGTATTTT.

A few counts support this clonotype. The V and J genes are TRBV29-1 and TRBJ2-1; D is possibly TRBD1 (6 bases). Looked up from germline, CDR1 is SQVTM and CDR2 is ANQGSEA. CDR3 length equals 11 residues. V was clipped by 7 bases and J by 7 bases, with 11 bases between them. DNA of the CDR3: TGCAGCGCCAAACAGGGTAATGAGCAGTTCTTC. Its protein is CSAKQGNEQFF.

The chain carries TRBV3-1 and TRBJ1-2, with a possible D match to TRBD1 (5 bases). V was shortened by 3 bases and J by 8 bases, with 16 bases between the two germline ends. The CDR3 runs 14 residues. Germline values: CDR1 LGHDT, CDR2 YNNKEL (reference sequence). CDR3 residues: CASSHGGRIPGYTF. The CDR3 bases are TGTGCCAGCAGCCACGGGGGGAGGATTCCGGGCTACACCTTC.

The chain employs TRBV27 and TRBJ2-1; the D is unclear. The CDR3 loop spans 14 amino acids. Germline assignment: CDR1 MNHEY and CDR2 SMNVEV (reference sequence). V was trimmed by 4 bases and J by 1 base, leaving 8 bases between them. CDR3 sequence: CASSSTRSYNEQFF. The DNA of the CDR3 is TGTGCCAGCAGTTCCACGAGGTCCTACAATGAGCAGTTCTTC.

This clonotype was recorded a few times. The chain employs TRBV7-3 and TRBJ1-2; 9 bases are a match to TRBD1. The V and J ends lost 5 bases and 7 bases, in that order; junction bases with no gene match: 5. Germline V gene sequence: CDR1 SGHTA, CDR2 FQGTGA. This CDR3 has 13 amino acids. CDR3: CASSPGGQGGYTF. DNA for the CDR3: TGTGCCAGCAGCCCCGGGGGACAGGGTGGCTACACCTTC.

This rearrangement joins TRBV18 to TRBJ2-7; the D gene is possibly TRBD1 (6 bases). V lost 2 bases and J 7 bases, leaving 12 bases between the germline ends. Germline V CDR1 and CDR2: KGHSH, LQKENI. CDR3 size: 13 residues. The CDR3 sequence is CASSPKGDEEQYF. CDR3 nucleotides: TGTGCCAGCTCACCAAAGGGGGATGAGGAGCAGTACTTC.

This clonotype has only a few counts. The chain couples TRBV7-9 to TRBJ1-6; tentative D call: TRBD1 (6 bases). The CDR3 contains 15 residues. Germline V gene data show CDR1 as SEHNR and CDR2 as FQNEAQ (reference sequence). V was trimmed by 5 bases and J by 6 bases, leaving 14 bases between them. In DNA form, the CDR3 reads TGTGCCAGCAGCCCCTCTCGACAGGCTAATTCACCCCTCCACTTT. It encodes CASSPSRQANSPLHF.

For this clonotype: Germline is not matched at one junction end, which may reflect a read error. The chain carries TRBV6-5 and TRBJ1-4; weak D call: TRBD1 (6 bases). Germline values: CDR1 MNHEY, CDR2 SVGAGI. The CDR3 extends over 15 amino acids. The CDR3 nucleotides read TGTACCAGCAGTTACTCTAGGGGGGCTTATGAAAAACTGTTTTTT. Translation: CTSSYSRGAYEKLFF.

J is TRBJ2-5 and V is TRBV10-2, with a tentative D call TRBD1 (6 bases). Trimming pared 2 bases from V and 5 bases from J, leaving 12 bases between. The CDR3 has 14 residues. Germline CDR1 reads WSHSY; CDR2 reads SAAADI. In DNA, the CDR3 is TGCGCCAGCAGTGAGGACAGGTATCGGGAGACCCAGTACTTC. Translating gives CASSEDRYRETQYF.

Only a few counts were recorded for this clonotype. The chain couples TRBV20-1 to TRBJ2-5; D unresolved. The CDR3 is made up of 11 amino acids. Germline lookup yields CDR1 DFQATT and CDR2 SNEGSKA (reference sequence). The ends were cut back, 4 bases at V and 2 bases at J, with 5 bases in the middle. CDR3 nucleotides: TGCAGTGCTAAGACGCAAGAGACCCAGTACTTC. Translated, it gives CSAKTQETQYF.

This clonotype was picked up a small number of times. J is TRBJ2-1 and V is TRBV29-1; 11 bases are shared with TRBD2. Trimming cost V 1 base and J 2 bases; bases outside gene matches: 4. This CDR3 is 16 amino acids long. Germline assignment: CDR1 SQVTM and CDR2 ANQGSEA. The CDR3 DNA reads as TGCAGCGTTGAAGCTAGCGGGGGGCTACCCTACAATGAGCAGTTCTTC. Translation: CSVEASGGLPYNEQFF.

This clonotype has a handful of counts. This chain joins TRBV12-3 or TRBV12-4 and TRBJ1-1; perhaps TRBD1 as D (5 bases). The V end was cut by 4 bases, the J end by 2 bases, with 8 bases between. CDR3 size: 13 residues. CDR3 nucleotides: TGTGCCAGCAGTTCGTGGGACAACACTGAAGCTTTCTTT. Residues: CASSSWDNTEAFF.

A few counts support this clonotype. The chain employs TRBV25-1 and TRBJ2-5, with D perhaps TRBD2 (5 bases). The germline V gene has CDR1 MGHDK and CDR2 SYGVNS. This CDR3 has 17 residues. The V and J ends lost 1 base and 1 base respectively, with 16 bases between them. CDR3 residues: CASSESTRRGSQETQYF. In nucleotides, the CDR3 is TGTGCCAGCAGTGAATCGACCAGAAGAGGGTCCCAAGAGACCCAGTACTTC.

V gene TRBV6-2 or TRBV6-3 combines with J gene TRBJ1-1, with 8 bases that match TRBD1. CDR3 length: 14 residues. J gave up 4 bases and V 5 bases, and 6 bases lay outside the gene matches. Germline V gene data show CDR1 as MNHEY and CDR2 as SVGEGT. The CDR3 DNA is TGTGCCAGCAGTCTGTGGACAGGGCCCACTGAAGCTTTCTTT. Protein: CASSLWTGPTEAFF.

This chain joins TRBV12-3 or TRBV12-4 and TRBJ2-3; 10 bases agree with TRBD2. The CDR3 totals 19 residues. After removal of 0 bases from V and 0 bases from J, the junction contained 9 bases not matched to a gene. As DNA, the CDR3 is TGTGCCAGCAGTTTAGCGCGGTTAGCGGGGGGCTCTAGCACAGATACGCAGTATTTT. Its protein is CASSLARLAGGSSTDTQYF.

The rearrangement uses TRBV28 and TRBJ2-7; no definite D call. Trimming took 2 bases from V and 0 from J, leaving 5 bases between them. Germline CDR1 reads MDHEN; CDR2 reads SYDVKM. This CDR3 spans 13 amino acids. CDR3 protein: CASSLPASYEQYF. The CDR3 DNA follows: TGTGCCAGCAGTTTACCGGCCTCCTACGAGCAGTACTTC.

The V gene is TRBV5-4, the J gene TRBJ2-1; TRBD2 is a possible D gene (6 bases). CDR1 is SGHNT, CDR2 YYREEE, per germline (reference sequence). This CDR3 is 17 amino acids long. Between the trimmed V and J ends, which lost 4 bases and 7 bases, there was a span of 24 bases. In DNA form, the CDR3 reads TGTGCCAGCAGCCTTCCCCTAGGGCGGGGTGGGGTGAATGAGCAGTTCTTC. Its translation: CASSLPLGRGGVNEQFF.